This TCR beta chain was profiled in a study of blood T cell repertoires in COVID-19. Study-level background: Sites across the United States, Italy and Spain contributed samples from acute and convalescent COVID-19.

The V gene end was trimmed by 2 bases and the J gene end by 6 bases; junction bases not matched to a gene: 4. Germline CDR1 and CDR2: WNHNN and SYGVQD (reference sequence). This CDR3 spans 15 amino acids. Original analysis: Quantification of nucleated cells was approximated via reference gene primer amplification. The data were produced by immunoSEQ multiplex PCR, yet TCRdb's version contains in-frame clones alone and is incomplete. Clone size and the V and J calls come from that table; the DNA yielded D and trimming. In the table there are 120,000 to 150,000 clones, roughly 80% of which are singletons.

The chain recombines TRBV10-1 with TRBJ2-3; 11 bases are shared with TRBD2. The TCR sequence derives from a human donor in a cohort sampled during active COVID-19. The specimen was peripheral blood. The CDR3 protein is CASSEASGGLDTQYF. The DNA of the CDR3 is TGCGCCAGCAGTGAGGCTAGCGGGGGGTTGGATACGCAGTATTTT.